This T cell receptor beta chain was observed in a study of OX40 agonist ivuxolimab in advanced cancers. Study-wide context: Administration of intravenous ivuxolimab to patients occurred every 2 weeks at 0.01 to 10 mg/kg. One patient with hepatocellular carcinoma and two with cutaneous melanoma, three in all, had partial responses. Study findings and constraints: Among expanded peripheral T cells, antigen specificity went undetermined.

From germline, CDR1 is LGHNA and CDR2 YNFKEQ. The CDR3 is 16 amino acids. V was clipped by 0 bases and J by 0 bases, with 9 bases between them. This clone was counted only a few times. Its antigen is still unknown. The data were produced by immunoSEQ multiplex PCR, yet TCRdb's version contains in-frame clones alone and is incomplete. This sample has tens of thousands of clones, with about 90% found just once. The source is an adult with an advanced solid tumor such as melanoma, head and neck, liver or kidney cancer. The input for sequencing was CD4+ or CD8+ T cells sorted from blood, taken in a trial of the OX40 agonist ivuxolimab. This sequence joins TRBV4-2 and TRBJ2-1, with D uncertain. The CDR3 sequence is CASSQDDGSSYNEQFF. The CDR3 DNA reads TGTGCCAGCAGCCAAGATGACGGAAGCTCCTACAATGAGCAGTTCTTC.